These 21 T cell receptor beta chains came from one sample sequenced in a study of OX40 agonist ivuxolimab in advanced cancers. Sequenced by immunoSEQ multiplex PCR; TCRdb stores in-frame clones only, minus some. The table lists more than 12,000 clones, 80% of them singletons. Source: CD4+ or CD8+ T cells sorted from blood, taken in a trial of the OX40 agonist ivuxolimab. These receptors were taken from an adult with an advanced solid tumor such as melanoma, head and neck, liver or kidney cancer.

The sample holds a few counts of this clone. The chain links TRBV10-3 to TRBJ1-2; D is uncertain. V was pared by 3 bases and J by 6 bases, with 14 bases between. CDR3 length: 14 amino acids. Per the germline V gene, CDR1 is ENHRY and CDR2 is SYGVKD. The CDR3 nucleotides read TGTGCCATCAGTGACGATATGGGAGTAGATGGCTACACCTTC. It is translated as CAISDDMGVDGYTF.

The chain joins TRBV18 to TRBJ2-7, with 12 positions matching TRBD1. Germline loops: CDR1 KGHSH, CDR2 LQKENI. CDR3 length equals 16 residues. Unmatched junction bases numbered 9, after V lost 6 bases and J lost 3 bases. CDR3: CASSQYRDRGLYEQYF. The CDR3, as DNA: TGTGCCAGCTCCCAATACCGGGACAGGGGGCTCTACGAGCAGTACTTC.

Written as DNA, the CDR3 is TGTGCCAGCAGCTTAGCCTCCTTCACAGGGGCCGTTACGCCCCAGCATTTT. Translation gives CASSLASFTGAVTPQHF. This chain joins TRBV7-8 and TRBJ1-5; TRBD1 aligns across 7 bases. The J segment lost 9 bases and the V segment lost 0 bases, leaving 14 bases of the junction unmatched. The V gene's germline CDR1 is SGHVS and CDR2 FQNEAQ. This CDR3 comprises 17 residues.

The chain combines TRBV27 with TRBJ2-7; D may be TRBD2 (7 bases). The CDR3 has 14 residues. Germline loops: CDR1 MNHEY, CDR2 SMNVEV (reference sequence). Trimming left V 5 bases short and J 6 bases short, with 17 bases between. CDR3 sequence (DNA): TGTGCCAGCAGTCCTCTAGGGGGGGCCGGCGAGCAGTACTTC. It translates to CASSPLGGAGEQYF.

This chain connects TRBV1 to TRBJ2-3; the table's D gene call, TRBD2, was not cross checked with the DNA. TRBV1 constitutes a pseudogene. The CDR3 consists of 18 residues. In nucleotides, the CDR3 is TGCGCCAGCAGCCAAGATCTCGCGGGGGGCCTGCTTTCAGATACGCAGTATTTT. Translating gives CASSQDLAGGLLSDTQYF.

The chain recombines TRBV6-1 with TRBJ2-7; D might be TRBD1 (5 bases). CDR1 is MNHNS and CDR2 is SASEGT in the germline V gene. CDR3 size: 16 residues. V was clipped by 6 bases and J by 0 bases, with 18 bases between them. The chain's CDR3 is CASREWVDSTSYEQYF. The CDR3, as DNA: TGTGCCAGCAGAGAATGGGTTGACAGCACCTCCTACGAGCAGTACTTC.

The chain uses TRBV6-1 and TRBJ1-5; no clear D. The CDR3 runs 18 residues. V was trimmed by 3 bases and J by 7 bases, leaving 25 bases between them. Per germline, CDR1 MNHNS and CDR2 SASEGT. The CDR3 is CASSEEGRGWAGLQPQHF. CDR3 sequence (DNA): TGTGCCAGCAGTGAGGAGGGTAGAGGGTGGGCCGGTCTCCAGCCCCAGCATTTT.

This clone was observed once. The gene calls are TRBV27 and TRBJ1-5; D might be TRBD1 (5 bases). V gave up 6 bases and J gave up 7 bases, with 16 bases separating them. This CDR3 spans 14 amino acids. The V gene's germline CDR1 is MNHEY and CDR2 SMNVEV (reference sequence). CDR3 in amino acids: CASSSFTGAQPQHF. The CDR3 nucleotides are TGTGCCAGCAGCTCTTTTACAGGAGCCCAGCCCCAGCATTTT.

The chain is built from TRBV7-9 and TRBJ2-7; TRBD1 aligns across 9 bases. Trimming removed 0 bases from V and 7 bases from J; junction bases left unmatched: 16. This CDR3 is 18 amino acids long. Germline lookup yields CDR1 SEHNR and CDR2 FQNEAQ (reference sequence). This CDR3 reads CASSLAGGEVGTGREQYF. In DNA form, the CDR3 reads TGTGCCAGCAGCTTAGCGGGGGGTGAAGTCGGGACAGGGAGGGAGCAGTACTTC.

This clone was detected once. The CDR3 sequence: CASSGLGLAGQKTYEQYF. CDR3 sequence (DNA): TGTGCCAGCAGCGGCCTTGGACTAGCGGGTCAAAAAACCTACGAGCAGTACTTC. This chain joins TRBV5-6 and TRBJ2-7, with 11 bases that match TRBD2. The CDR3 is 18 residues long. The germline V gene encodes CDR1 SGHDT and CDR2 YYEEEE. V gave up 4 bases and J gave up 2 bases; unmatched junction bases: 14.

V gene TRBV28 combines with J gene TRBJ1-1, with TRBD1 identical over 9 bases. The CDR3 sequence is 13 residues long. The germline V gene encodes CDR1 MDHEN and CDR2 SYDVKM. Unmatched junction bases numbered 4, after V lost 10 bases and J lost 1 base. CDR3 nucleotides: TGTGCCACCACGGACAGGGGGAACACTGAAGCTTTCTTT. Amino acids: CATTDRGNTEAFF.

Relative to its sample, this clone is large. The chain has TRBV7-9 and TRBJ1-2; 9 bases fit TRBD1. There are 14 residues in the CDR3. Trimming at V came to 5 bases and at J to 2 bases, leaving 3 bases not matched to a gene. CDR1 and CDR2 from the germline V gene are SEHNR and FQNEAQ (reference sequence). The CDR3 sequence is CASSPGQGNYGYTF. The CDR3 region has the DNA TGTGCCAGCAGCCCAGGACAGGGGAACTATGGCTACACCTTC.

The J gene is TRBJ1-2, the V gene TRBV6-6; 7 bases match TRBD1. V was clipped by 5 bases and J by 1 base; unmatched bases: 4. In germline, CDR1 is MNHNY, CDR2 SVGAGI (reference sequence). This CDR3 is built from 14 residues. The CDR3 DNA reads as TGTGCCAGCAGTCCGGGACAGAGTAACTATGGCTACACCTTC. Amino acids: CASSPGQSNYGYTF.

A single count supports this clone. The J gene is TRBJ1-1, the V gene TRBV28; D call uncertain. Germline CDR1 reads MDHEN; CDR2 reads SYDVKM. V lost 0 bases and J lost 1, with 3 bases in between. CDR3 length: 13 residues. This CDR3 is CASSLWSNTEAFF. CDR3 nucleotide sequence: TGTGCCAGCAGTTTATGGTCGAACACTGAAGCTTTCTTT.

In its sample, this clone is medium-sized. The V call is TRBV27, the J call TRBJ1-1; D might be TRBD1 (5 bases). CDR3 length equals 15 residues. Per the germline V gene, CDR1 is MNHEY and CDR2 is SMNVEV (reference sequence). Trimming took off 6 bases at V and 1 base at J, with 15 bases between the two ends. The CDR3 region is CASSLTWGGNTEAFF. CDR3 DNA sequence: TGTGCCAGCAGCCTGACTTGGGGCGGGAACACTGAAGCTTTCTTT.

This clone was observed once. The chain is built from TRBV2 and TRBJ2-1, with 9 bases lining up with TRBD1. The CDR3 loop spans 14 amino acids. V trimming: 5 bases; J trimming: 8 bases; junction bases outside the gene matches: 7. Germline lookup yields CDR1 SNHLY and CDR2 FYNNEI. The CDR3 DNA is TGTGCCAGCAGTTTGACAGGGGGGGGAGATGAGCAGTTCTTC. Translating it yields CASSLTGGGDEQFF. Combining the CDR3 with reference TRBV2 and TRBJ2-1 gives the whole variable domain EPEVTQTPSHQVTQMGQEVILRCVPISNHLYFYWYRQILGQKVEFLVSFYNNEISEKSEIFDDQFSVERPDGSNFTLKIRSTKLEDSAMYFCASSLTGGGDEQFFGPGTRLTVL.

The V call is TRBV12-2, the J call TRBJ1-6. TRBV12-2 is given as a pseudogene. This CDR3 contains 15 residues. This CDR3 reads CASRLVKGESSPLHF. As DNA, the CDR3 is TGTGCAAGTCGCTTAGTAAAGGGCGAGAGTTCACCCCTCCACTTT.

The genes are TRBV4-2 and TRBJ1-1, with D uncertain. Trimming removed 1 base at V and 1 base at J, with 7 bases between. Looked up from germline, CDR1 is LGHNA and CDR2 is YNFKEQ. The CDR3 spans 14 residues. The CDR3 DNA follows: TGTGCCAGCAGCCAAGTCGGCAGGAACACTGAAGCTTTCTTT. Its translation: CASSQVGRNTEAFF.

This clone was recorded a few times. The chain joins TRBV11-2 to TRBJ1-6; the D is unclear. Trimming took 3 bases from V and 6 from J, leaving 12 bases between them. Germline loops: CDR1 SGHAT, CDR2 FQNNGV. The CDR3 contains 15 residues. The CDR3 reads CASSFTALSNSPLHF. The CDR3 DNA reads TGTGCCAGCAGCTTCACAGCTTTGTCTAATTCACCCCTCCACTTT.

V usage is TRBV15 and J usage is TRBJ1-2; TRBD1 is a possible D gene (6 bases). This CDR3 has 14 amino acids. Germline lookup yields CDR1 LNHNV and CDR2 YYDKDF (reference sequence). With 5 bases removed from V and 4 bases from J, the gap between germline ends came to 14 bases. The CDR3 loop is CATSAGGEAYGYTF. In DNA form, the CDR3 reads TGTGCCACCAGCGCGGGGGGCGAAGCCTATGGCTACACCTTC.

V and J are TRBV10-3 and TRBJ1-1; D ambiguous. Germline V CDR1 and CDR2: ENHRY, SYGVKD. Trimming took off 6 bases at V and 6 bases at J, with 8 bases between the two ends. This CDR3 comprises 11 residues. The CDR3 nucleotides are TGTGCCATCAGGGATAAATCTGAAGCTTTCTTT. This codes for CAIRDKSEAFF.